The sequence of this T cell receptor beta chain was determined in a study of patients and donors after allogeneic stem cell transplantation. V was cut by 1 base and J by 11 bases, with 21 bases left in between. CDR1 LGHNA and CDR2 YSLEER come from the germline V gene. The CDR3 extends over 16 amino acids. TCRdb used MiXCR to reprocess the RT-PCR reads, holding one entry per CDR3 protein. The repertoire holds about 960,000 distinct CDR3 sequences, with around 17% as singletons. The chain employs TRBV4-3 and TRBJ1-5; maybe TRBD1 (5 bases). Sequenced: blood, either unsorted or a sorted T cell fraction (not recorded which). The receptor's source is a human donor who was either an allogeneic HSCT recipient or a stem cell or donor lymphocyte infusion donor (not recorded which). It is not recorded whose cells these are; they may come from a transplant donor. In DNA, the CDR3 is TGCGCCAGCAGCCAAGTGTGGGGGGTGGGCTTCGGGGCCCAGCATTTT. Encoded protein: CASSQVWGVGFGAQHF.